The 6 T cell receptor beta chains given below trace back to one sample, sequenced in a study of blood T cell repertoires in COVID-19. Only in-frame clones appear in the TCRdb table, and some are missing; sequencing was by immunoSEQ multiplex PCR. The data contain more than 110,000 clones, roughly 80% of them seen just once; the ten biggest clones take up roughly 8.6%. The sample consisted of peripheral blood. These receptors originate from a woman between 50 and 59 years old with active or convalescent COVID-19.

This clone appeared a few times. This chain joins TRBV4-3 and TRBJ1-2, with TRBD1 identical over 9 bases. There are 15 residues in the CDR3. The V gene's germline CDR1 is LGHNA and CDR2 YSLEER. With V trimmed by 4 bases and J by 7 bases, 10 bases remained unmatched. This CDR3 reads CASSPTGGARVGYTF. For the CDR3, the DNA is TGCGCCAGCAGCCCTACAGGGGGCGCTCGGGTTGGCTACACCTTC.

The V call is TRBV30, the J call TRBJ2-3; 9 nucleotides line up with TRBD2. V was clipped by 5 bases and J by 2 bases; unmatched bases: 11. The CDR3 has 16 amino acids. The germline V gene has CDR1 GTSNPN and CDR2 SVGIG (reference sequence). CDR3 sequence reads: CAWGKASGMFTDTQYF. The CDR3 nucleotides are TGTGCCTGGGGGAAGGCTAGCGGGATGTTCACAGATACGCAGTATTTT.

The chain links TRBV29-1 to TRBJ1-1; 12 bases map to TRBD1. The CDR3 length is 13 residues. The germline gives CDR1 SQVTM, CDR2 ANQGSEA. J lost 10 bases, V lost 7 bases, and 10 bases had no gene match. CDR3 bases: TGCAGCGCCGAAGTCGGGACAGGGGGCAGAGCTTTCTTT. It encodes CSAEVGTGGRAFF.

This clone is a singleton in its sample. The chain uses TRBV5-1 and TRBJ2-7; no clear D. CDR1 and CDR2 (germline): SGHRS, YFSETQ. This CDR3 contains 13 residues. Trimming took 0 bases from V and 4 from J, leaving 8 bases between them. For the CDR3, the DNA is TGCGCCAGCAGCTTGGCCCCCTTTTACGAGCAGTACTTC. Its translation: CASSLAPFYEQYF. The entire variable domain, with the rest obtained from reference TRBV5-1 and TRBJ2-7, is as follows: KAGVTQTPRYLIKTRGQQVTLSCSPISGHRSVSWYQQTPGQGLQFLFEYFSETQRNKGNFPGRFSGRQFSNSRSEMNVSTLELGDSALYLCASSLAPFYEQYFGPGTRLTVT.

The DNA for the CDR3 is TGTGCCAGCAGCCCCGGGGGGGGGTTCATAGATACGCAGTATTTT. This sequence encodes CASSPGGGFIDTQYF. The chain recombines TRBV7-2 with TRBJ2-3; 8 bases match TRBD2. Germline CDR1 SGHTA, CDR2 FQGNSA. After removal of 5 bases from V and 5 bases from J, the junction contained 9 bases not matched to a gene. This CDR3 has 15 residues.

The chain uses TRBV19 and TRBJ2-3, with D hard to call. CDR3 size: 12 residues. V gave up 3 bases and J gave up 6 bases, with 7 bases separating them. Per germline, CDR1 LNHDA and CDR2 SQIVND (reference sequence). The CDR3 spells CASSMRSDTQYF. The CDR3 coding sequence is TGTGCCAGTAGTATGCGCTCGGATACGCAGTATTTT.